This record looks at one TCR beta chain sequence and its context. These data originate in a study of blood T cell repertoires in COVID-19. Across the study: Both acute and convalescent COVID-19 samples were obtained from the United States, Italy and Spain.

Those enrolled in Seattle joined during active infection and were followed longitudinally afterward. Authors' analysis steps: From reference gene primer amplification, estimates of nucleated cell counts were derived. The assay was immunoSEQ multiplex PCR, and TCRdb's table has in-frame clones only and misses some. V, J and clone size derive from that table, while D and trimming were established from the DNA sequence. Of over 70,000 clones listed, about 74% were seen once; the top ten hold approximately 2.3%. This TCR was recovered from an older man with COVID-19, enrolled during active disease. Sequencing input: peripheral blood.

CDR3 DNA: TGTGCCAGCAGCTCAGGGGGATCTGGGGCCAACGTCCTGACTTTC. This gives the protein CASSSGGSGANVLTF. The chain employs TRBV7-3 and TRBJ2-6; 7 nucleotides align to TRBD1. Germline loops: CDR1 SGHTA, CDR2 FQGTGA. V shed 4 bases and J 1 base; nucleotides not matched to a gene: 1. There are 15 residues in the CDR3.